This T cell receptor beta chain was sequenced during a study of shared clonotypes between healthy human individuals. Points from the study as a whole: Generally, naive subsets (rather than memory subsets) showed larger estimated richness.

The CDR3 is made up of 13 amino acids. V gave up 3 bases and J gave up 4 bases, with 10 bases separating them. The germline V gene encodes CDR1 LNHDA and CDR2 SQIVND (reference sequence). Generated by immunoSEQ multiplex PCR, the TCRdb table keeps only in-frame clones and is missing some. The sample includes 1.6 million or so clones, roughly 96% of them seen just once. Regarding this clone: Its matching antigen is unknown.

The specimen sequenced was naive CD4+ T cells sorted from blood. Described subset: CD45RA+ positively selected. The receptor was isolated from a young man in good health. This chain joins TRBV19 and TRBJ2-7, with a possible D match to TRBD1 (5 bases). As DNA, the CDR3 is TGTGCCAGTAGTATCGACAGACGTTACGAGCAGTACTTC. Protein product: CASSIDRRYEQYF.